This T cell receptor (beta chain) was identified during a study of CXCR3-negative and CXCR3-positive naive CD8 T cells. Note on this clonotype: Its antigen is still unknown.

Study conclusions and caveats: CXCR3-positive naive cells had TRB CDR3s that were more hydrophobic than CXCR3-negative naive cells had.

CDR1 and CDR2 from the germline V gene are MNHNY and SVGAGI (reference sequence). The CDR3 is 16 residues long. 5' RACE that incorporated UMI labels was used to prepare the TRB cDNA libraries. Following a re-call of the 5' RACE reads, TCRdb has one entry per CDR3 protein and lacks DNA. The sample shows more than 75,000 distinct CDR3 sequences, and roughly 0.64% sits with its ten largest clones. The TCR originated in a human donor in good health. Some clones in this sample may be carry-over from other donors' samples. The chain has TRBV6-6 and TRBJ2-2; TCRdb's assignment of TRBD2 cannot be checked, as there is no DNA. Sequencing was performed on naive CXCR3+ CD8+ T cells from blood. Subset meaning: CD45RO-CCR7+CD27+CD95- naive CD8+ T cells expressing CXCR3 (TNR3+). The CDR3 here is CASSYIVEAPTGELFF.